A single sample is the source of the 2 T cell receptor beta chains below, sequenced in a study of T cell responses to AZD1222 COVID-19 vaccine. Sequencing was performed with immunoSEQ multiplex PCR; in TCRdb, only in-frame clones are kept and a portion is missing. The sample consists of some 140,000 clones, 86% of them appearing once. This specimen was peripheral blood, taken on day 0 of MenACWY control vaccination. The receptors were sampled from an adult in good health.

This clone came up a few times. CDR3 amino acids: CASSVLHNSNQPQHF. In DNA form, the CDR3 reads TGTGCCAGTAGTGTCCTACACAATAGCAATCAGCCCCAGCATTTT. The chain carries TRBV19 and TRBJ1-5; D gene uncertain. The germline V gene encodes CDR1 LNHDA and CDR2 SQIVND (reference sequence). The CDR3 sequence is 15 residues long. Between the trimmed V and J ends, which lost 5 bases and 0 bases, there was a span of 11 bases.

This chain links TRBV12-2 with TRBJ2-7; the listed D gene, TRBD1, was not tested against the DNA. TRBV12-2 is designated a pseudogene. The CDR3 is made up of 15 amino acids. Here the CDR3 DNA reads TGTGCAAGTCGCCCGATGCCGGGACAAGGGGGCCCTCGGTACGTC. It encodes CASRPMPGQGGPRYV.